Listed below are T cell receptor beta chains from one sample, sequenced in a study of T-cell memory formation after mild COVID-19. TCRdb passed the 5' RACE reads through MiXCR, listing each CDR3 protein once. The table shows about 90,000 distinct CDR3 sequences, with 13% occurring only once. The sequenced material came from PBMCs or a T cell subset sorted from them (not recorded which). The receptors shown here come from an adult woman who had mild COVID-19 (a few samples of this study predate the infection). Cell type and time point are not known. The CDR3 runs from the conserved cysteine through the conserved F or W. Clone size is given for some rows only: seen once, a few or many times, or a class if the clone is expanded.

V gene | clone size | CDR3 protein
TRBV5-6 | NA | CASRDRGSYNEQFF
TRBV29-1 | NA | CSVQGSYGYTF
TRBV6-5 | NA | CASRDTGRNTEAFF
TRBV5-6 | NA | CASSSLVYRVGSYEQYF
TRBV5-1 | NA | CASSLEQIQETQYF
TRBV5-5 | NA | CASSWNSGPLQTEAFF
TRBV20-1 | NA | CSATGLAGYEQYF
TRBV6-1 | NA | CASGAFQDGYTF
TRBV20-1 | few | CSAIAAGGVYGYTF
TRBV20-1 | NA | CSAPGTSINEQFF
TRBV20-1 | many | CSARDVNSLLTDTQYF
TRBV4-3 | NA | CASSPSQGSNTEAFF
TRBV16 | NA | CASSQSAYEQYF
TRBV6-5 | many | CASRGLPNTEAFF
TRBV4-1 | NA | CASSPWGDPGSYSPLHF
TRBV7-9 | few | CASSFPQEASGGEQYF
TRBV6-6 | NA | CASGEGLSRYEEYF
TRBV4-3 | NA | CASSLRETSYNEQFF
TRBV4-2 | NA | CASSQFPTGESSYEQYF
TRBV6-2/TRBV6-3 | NA | CASSYPAAFSGSDFGELFF